A single sample is the source of the 18 T cell receptor beta chains below, sequenced in a study of T cell responses to AZD1222 COVID-19 vaccine. Measured with immunoSEQ multiplex PCR; TCRdb has only the in-frame clones, and not every one. Of about 130,000 clones in the sample, approximately 89% were seen once. The sequencing used peripheral blood, collected on day 0 of AZD1222 vaccination. These TCRs come from an adult in good health.

The CDR3, as DNA: TGCGCCAGCAGCCAAGATATTGGGGAAGCTTTCTTT. Protein: CASSQDIGEAFF. The chain carries TRBV4-1 and TRBJ1-1; D unresolved. V lost 0 bases to trimming and J lost 8 bases, with 7 bases between them. Germline V gene data show CDR1 as MGHRA and CDR2 as YSYEKL. The CDR3 extends over 12 amino acids.

This clone occurred a few times. The genes are TRBV5-1 and TRBJ2-2; D is tentatively TRBD1 or TRBD2 (5 bases each). Looked up from germline, CDR1 is SGHRS and CDR2 is YFSETQ. The CDR3 sequence is 15 residues long. The V end was cut by 1 base, the J end by 3 bases, with 10 bases between. The CDR3 bases are TGCGCCAGCAGCTTGTGGGGGTTAGACACCGGGGAGCTGTTTTTT. Its protein product is CASSLWGLDTGELFF.

The J gene is TRBJ1-4, the V gene TRBV27; 7 bases agree with TRBD1. Germline assignment: CDR1 MNHEY and CDR2 SMNVEV (reference sequence). This CDR3 is built from 15 residues. J lost 13 bases, V lost 1 base, and 12 bases had no gene match. CDR3 sequence (DNA): TGTGCCAGCAGTTTATGGGGGACAGAGGCCTCGGGACTGTTTTTT. The encoded protein is CASSLWGTEASGLFF.

The rearrangement links TRBV5-5 to TRBJ2-1; the D gene is possibly TRBD2 (7 bases). V lost 3 bases, J lost 13 bases, and 23 bases lay in between. This CDR3 contains 15 residues. The germline V gene has CDR1 SGHKS and CDR2 YYEKEE (reference sequence). DNA of the CDR3: TGTGCCAGCAGCTACGAGGGGGGGCCAGCGGATAGACAGTTCTTC. It encodes CASSYEGGPADRQFF.

This chain joins TRBV20-1 and TRBJ1-3; no reliable D call. V lost 3 bases and J lost 1, with 1 base in between. Germline V gene sequence: CDR1 DFQATT, CDR2 SNEGSKA (reference sequence). The CDR3 has 11 residues. The CDR3 DNA follows: TGCAGTGCTAGTTCTGGAAACACCATATATTTT. This encodes CSASSGNTIYF.

The chain carries TRBV5-4 and TRBJ2-1; 8 bases fit TRBD1. Germline CDR1 and CDR2: SGHNT and YYREEE (reference sequence). The CDR3 sequence is 15 residues long. J was trimmed by 7 bases and V by 3 bases; bases with no gene match: 9. The CDR3: CASSSTGVGWNEQFF. In nucleotides, the CDR3 is TGTGCCAGCAGCTCGACAGGGGTCGGATGGAATGAGCAGTTCTTC.

This chain connects TRBV7-9 to TRBJ2-7; 9 bases map to TRBD1. Germline V gene data show CDR1 as SEHNR and CDR2 as FQNEAQ (reference sequence). The CDR3 length is 19 residues. V lost 6 bases, J lost 4 bases, and 22 bases stayed unmatched. The CDR3 region is CASRKTTDSPGQGWYEQYF. CDR3 bases: TGTGCCAGCAGAAAGACCACCGACTCGCCGGGACAGGGATGGTACGAGCAGTACTTC.

This rearrangement joins TRBV28 to TRBJ2-1; 12 nucleotides align to TRBD2. The length of the CDR3 is 17 residues. V lost 3 bases to trimming and J lost 8 bases; unmatched junction nucleotides: 11. Germline V lookup: CDR1 MDHEN, CDR2 SYDVKM. The CDR3 reads CASSFPTSGRPSDEQFF. The CDR3 DNA reads as TGTGCCAGCAGTTTCCCGACTAGCGGGAGACCCTCGGATGAGCAGTTCTTC.

This clone appeared a single time. V and J are TRBV10-2 and TRBJ2-7, with D hard to call. This CDR3 has 13 residues. CDR1 is WSHSY and CDR2 is SAAADI in the germline V gene. V was clipped by 8 bases and J by 1 base, with 12 bases between them. The CDR3 sequence: CASVSAGSYEQYF. CDR3 nucleotides: TGCGCCAGCGTCTCGGCAGGTTCCTACGAGCAGTACTTC.

The CDR3 DNA sequence: TGTGCCAGCAGTGGGACAGGGGGCCGTCAGCCCCAGCATTTT. This translates into CASSGTGGRQPQHF. The chain is built from TRBV2 and TRBJ1-5; 11 bases match TRBD1. The length of the CDR3 is 14 residues. CDR1 SNHLY and CDR2 FYNNEI come from the germline V gene. The V gene end was trimmed by 4 bases and the J gene end by 6 bases; junction bases not matched to a gene: 2.

This clone was picked up one time. This CDR3 is CASSLTTSGGAVVTGELFF. CDR3 nucleotide sequence: TGCGCCAGCAGCCTAACGACTAGCGGGGGGGCAGTGGTGACCGGGGAGCTGTTTTTT. The V call is TRBV4-1, the J call TRBJ2-2; 14 positions agree with TRBD2. This CDR3 is 19 amino acids long. V shed 4 bases, J shed 5 bases, and the junction held 12 bases outside the gene matches. Germline CDR1 is MGHRA and CDR2 is YSYEKL.

Written as DNA, the CDR3 is TGTGCCAGCAGCTTACCAGATAGCAATCAGCCCCAGCATTTT. Translating gives CASSLPDSNQPQHF. The chain is built from TRBV7-9 and TRBJ1-5; D is uncertain. There are 14 residues in the CDR3. Per the germline V gene, CDR1 is SEHNR and CDR2 is FQNEAQ (reference sequence). V was pared by 2 bases and J by 0 bases, with 5 bases between. Using reference TRBV7-9 and TRBJ1-5 for the parts outside the CDR3, the full variable domain is DTGVSQNPRHKITKRGQNVTFRCDPISEHNRLYWYRQTLGQGPEFLTYFQNEAQLEKSRLLSDRFSAERPKGSFSTLEIQRTEQGDSAMYLCASSLPDSNQPQHFGDGTRLSIL.

V gene TRBV2 combines with J gene TRBJ2-5, with a tentative D call TRBD2 (5 bases). V lost 7 bases to trimming and J lost 3 bases, with 6 bases between them. The CDR3 totals 11 residues. The germline gives CDR1 SNHLY, CDR2 FYNNEI. The CDR3 DNA follows: TGTGCCAGCAAGGGAGAAGAGACCCAGTACTTC. Its translation is CASKGEETQYF.

This chain uses TRBV7-7 with TRBJ2-5; TRBD2 aligns across 11 bases. The CDR3 contains 13 residues. Germline V lookup: CDR1 SSHAT, CDR2 FNYEAQ (reference sequence). The CDR3 loop reads CASGGGRQETQYF. For the CDR3, the DNA is TGTGCTAGCGGGGGGGGTCGCCAAGAGACCCAGTACTTC. The full variable domain, completed using reference TRBV7-7 and TRBJ2-5, is GAGVSQSPRYKVTKRGQDVTLRCDPISSHATLYWYQQALGQGPEFLTYFNYEAQPDKSGLPSDRFSAERPEGSISTLTIQRTEQRDSAMYRCASGGGRQETQYFGPGTRLLVL.

This rearrangement joins TRBV3-1 (or the pseudogene TRBV3-2) to TRBJ2-5; TRBD2 matches 8 bases. V lost 4 bases to trimming and J lost 1 base; unmatched junction nucleotides: 5. The CDR3 has 15 residues. Germline lookup yields CDR1 LGHDT and CDR2 YNNKEL (reference sequence). In DNA, the CDR3 is TGTGCCAGCAGCCCGTGGGGGACTAGCCAAGAGACCCAGTACTTC. The encoded protein is CASSPWGTSQETQYF.

V usage is TRBV15 and J usage is TRBJ2-2; 7 bases are shared with TRBD1. J lost 7 bases, V lost 0 bases, and 11 bases had no gene match. CDR1 LNHNV and CDR2 YYDKDF come from the germline V gene (reference sequence). The CDR3 is 17 amino acids. DNA of the CDR3: TGTGCCACCAGCAGAGATCTAAGAGGGGGCTTGGGCGGGGAGCTGTTTTTT. It encodes CATSRDLRGGLGGELFF.

The J gene is TRBJ2-3, the V gene TRBV6-5; TRBD1 matches 10 bases. V shed 5 bases, J shed 3 bases, and the junction held 5 bases outside the gene matches. Germline CDR1 is MNHEY and CDR2 is SVGAGI. The CDR3 consists of 15 residues. The CDR3 loop reads CASSLRDRGTDTQYF. Written as DNA, the CDR3 is TGTGCCAGCAGTCTCCGGGACAGGGGTACAGATACGCAGTATTTT.

This rearrangement joins TRBV4-1 to TRBJ1-1; no clear D. CDR3 length: 14 amino acids. Germline V gene data show CDR1 as MGHRA and CDR2 as YSYEKL. Trimming cost V 4 bases and J 0 bases, with 9 bases left between them. CDR3: CASSPNTVNTEAFF. Here the CDR3 DNA reads TGCGCCAGCAGCCCGAACACCGTGAACACTGAAGCTTTCTTT.